This is a list of T cell receptor beta chains from one sample in a study of blood T cell repertoires in COVID-19. The method was immunoSEQ multiplex PCR; TCRdb's version includes in-frame clones alone and lacks a portion of them. The profile shows about 68,000 clones, 75% to 90% of them singletons. Sequencing was performed on peripheral blood. These receptor sequences come from a man under 40 with acute or convalescent COVID-19. The conserved cysteine and the conserved F or W are not part of the CDR3 here.

j_gene	v_gene	CDR3aa
TRBJ2-2	TRBV9	ASSARTSGTGELF
TRBJ2-1	TRBV28	ASGLLNEQF
TRBJ2-3	TRBV7-6	ASSLRASGTDTQY
TRBJ1-1	TRBV2	ASSVGTEAF
TRBJ2-1	TRBV10-1	ASSDGSGRTGTREQF
TRBJ1-6	TRBV4-1	ASRNPPRGTYNSPLH
TRBJ1-1	TRBV7-8	ASSYRVSGSEAF
TRBJ2-7	TRBV10-1	ASSQAPEGVYEQY
TRBJ2-1	TRBV11-2	ASSSSGRAYNEQF
TRBJ2-2	TRBV19	ASSIWRKEGTGELF
TRBJ2-7	TRBV11-2	ASKESGNSYEQY
TRBJ2-2	TRBV7-9	ASSPSQGSTGELF
TRBJ2-7	TRBV30	AWSVSYWATYEQY
TRBJ2-3	TRBV2	ASKPLAGVADTQY
TRBJ2-1	TRBV6-5	ASNLIAGMVNEQF
TRBJ2-5	TRBV3-1/TRBV3-2	ASSEAVKRTQY
TRBJ1-1	TRBV30	AWSKGNLMNTEAF
TRBJ2-3	TRBV7-3	ASSRGKTDTQY
TRBJ1-5	TRBV6-1	ASSEGLGASQPQH
TRBJ1-4	TRBV18	ASSSWDSAAEKLF
TRBJ1-1	TRBV19	ASSPHRLNTEAF
TRBJ1-6	TRBV23-1	ASDRAGANSPLH
TRBJ2-1	TRBV4-3	ASSQSRGSEQF
TRBJ2-3	TRBV5-1	ASSADSSVSDTQY
TRBJ2-6	TRBV7-3	ASSPGGPGANVLT
TRBJ2-1	TRBV4-3	ASSQEPPGLAGLNEQF
TRBJ2-7	TRBV12-2	ASRLTGQGGNYEQY
TRBJ2-1	TRBV4-2	ASSLGLPSSYNEQF
TRBJ2-3	TRBV6-4	ASSESGSTDTQY
TRBJ2-4	TRBV23-1	ASSQSTDVTKNIQY
TRBJ1-2	TRBV30	AWIRLTGKANYGYT
TRBJ2-3	TRBV24-1	ATSDFRSLASTDTQY